The 9 T cell receptor beta chains below all came from one sample that was sequenced in a study of PD-1 blockade in classical Hodgkin lymphoma. Indicated time point: newly diagnosed, previously untreated cHL patient sample. Method: immunoSEQ multiplex PCR; TCRdb's copy keeps in-frame clones and lacks some. This table holds 17,000 or so clones, about nine tenths found once. Sequencing used peripheral blood mononuclear cells (PBMCs). The receptors originated from a human donor with classical Hodgkin lymphoma.

The V call is TRBV27, the J call TRBJ1-2; TRBD1 agrees at 9 bases. The J segment lost 5 bases and the V segment lost 11 bases, leaving 9 bases of the junction unmatched. The CDR3 consists of 13 residues. Germline CDR1 is MNHEY and CDR2 is SMNVEV (reference sequence). As DNA, the CDR3 is TGTGCCCGTCAGAGGGACAGGGTATATGGCTACACCTTC. It specifies CARQRDRVYGYTF.

V gene TRBV13 combines with J gene TRBJ2-5; 9 positions agree with TRBD2. The CDR3 totals 16 residues. The junction had 9 bases not matched to a gene; V was cut back by 6 bases and J by 1 base. Germline V gene sequence: CDR1 PRHDT, CDR2 FYEKMQ (reference sequence). In DNA, the CDR3 is TGTGCCAGCAGTTCTAGCGGGGAGGGGGGCCAAGAGACCCAGTACTTC. Amino acids: CASSSSGEGGQETQYF.

V gene TRBV28 combines with J gene TRBJ2-7; a weak D match, TRBD2 (6 bases). The germline V gene encodes CDR1 MDHEN and CDR2 SYDVKM. V lost 8 bases to trimming and J lost 2 bases, with 13 bases between them. This CDR3 contains 13 residues. In nucleotides, the CDR3 is TGTGCCAGCCGGAACGGGGGAACCTACGAGCAGTACTTC. Its protein product is CASRNGGTYEQYF.

This chain uses TRBV7-9 with TRBJ2-1; TRBD2 aligns across 10 bases. Unmatched junction bases numbered 13, after V lost 8 bases and J lost 3 bases. CDR3 size: 17 residues. Germline values: CDR1 SEHNR, CDR2 FQNEAQ (reference sequence). This CDR3 reads CASGLQASGSVYNEQFF. For the CDR3, the DNA is TGTGCCAGCGGCCTCCAGGCTAGCGGGAGTGTCTACAATGAGCAGTTCTTC. Together with reference TRBV7-9 and TRBJ2-1, the CDR3 gives the full variable domain: DTGVSQNPRHKITKRGQNVTFRCDPISEHNRLYWYRQTLGQGPEFLTYFQNEAQLEKSRLLSDRFSAERPKGSFSTLEIQRTEQGDSAMYLCASGLQASGSVYNEQFFGPGTRLTVL.

This chain uses TRBV19 with TRBJ2-2; 7 nucleotides line up with TRBD2. This CDR3 has 15 amino acids. V dropped 1 base and J dropped 4; count of bases not matched to a gene: 3. Germline V gives CDR1 LNHDA, CDR2 SQIVND (reference sequence). The CDR3 sequence is CASSIGSGATGELFF. The DNA of the CDR3 is TGTGCCAGTAGTATAGGGAGCGGGGCCACCGGGGAGCTGTTTTTT.

This clone was detected once. Other DNA variants within this sample encode the same CDR3. The chain combines TRBV7-2 with TRBJ2-7, with 10 bases matching TRBD2. The CDR3 is made up of 15 amino acids. From germline, CDR1 is SGHTA and CDR2 FQGNSA. J gave up 4 bases and V 5 bases, and 8 bases lay outside the gene matches. The CDR3 loop is CASSRTLAGDYEQYF. The CDR3 coding sequence is TGTGCCAGCAGCCGCACGCTAGCGGGAGATTACGAGCAGTACTTC.

V and J are TRBV9 and TRBJ2-1; 9 bases are a match to TRBD2. This CDR3 spans 18 amino acids. The germline gives CDR1 SGDLS, CDR2 YYNGEE. The J segment lost 0 bases and the V segment lost 1 base, leaving 8 bases of the junction unmatched. The CDR3 DNA follows: TGTGCCAGCAGCGTAACACTAGCGGGCCAGAGCTCCTACAATGAGCAGTTCTTC. Residues: CASSVTLAGQSSYNEQFF.

The chain has TRBV30 and TRBJ1-4; D perhaps matches TRBD1 (5 bases). V was pared by 1 base and J by 8 bases, with 11 bases between. There are 13 residues in the CDR3. Per germline, CDR1 GTSNPN and CDR2 SVGIG (reference sequence). The CDR3 sequence is CAWSGGSGEKLFF. CDR3 DNA sequence: TGTGCCTGGAGTGGGGGGAGTGGGGAAAAACTGTTTTTT. Filled out from reference TRBV30 and TRBJ1-4, the complete variable domain reads SQTIHQWPATLVQPVGSPLSLECTVEGTSNPNLYWYRQAAGRGLQLLFYSVGIGQISSEVPQNLSASRPQDRQFILSSKKLLLSDSGFYLCAWSGGSGEKLFFGSGTQLSVL.

The chain joins TRBV25-1 to TRBJ2-1; 7 bases are shared with TRBD2. V trimming: 4 bases; J trimming: 4 bases; junction bases outside the gene matches: 4. Germline V gene data show CDR1 as MGHDK and CDR2 as SYGVNS. The CDR3 consists of 14 residues. CDR3 bases: TGTGCCAGCAGTGTGGGAGGGCCATACAATGAGCAGTTCTTC. It is translated as CASSVGGPYNEQFF.